This T cell receptor (beta chain) originates from a study of blood T cells in healthy people across ages. Whole-study findings and limits: Across the age range, TCR beta diversity per million T cells fell in a roughly linear way. It was held that the diversity estimates obtained from one million T cells were underestimates.

This CDR3 contains 12 residues. Trimming stripped 6 bases from V and 2 bases from J, with 8 bases between. The germline CDR1 and CDR2 sequences are DFQATT and SNEGSKA (reference sequence). This clonotype was found many times. Its antigen is still unknown. Alongside a J-beta primer mix, a sample-barcoded 5' primer served in a second PCR lasting roughly 6 to 12 cycles. A tag from a template-switch adaptor with 12 random nucleotides marked each cDNA molecule. One entry per CDR3 protein results from TCRdb running MiXCR on the 5' RACE reads. Of over 600,000 distinct CDR3 sequences listed, around half were seen once; the top ten hold 15% to 20%. Total RNA, at least 5 micrograms per sample, was extracted from PBMCs.

The sequencing sample was made of blood. The clonotype was recovered from a man older than 75 in good health. J is TRBJ2-1 and V is TRBV20-1, with D possibly called TRBD1 or TRBD2 (5 bases each). The CDR3 is CSAEDTYNEQFF. The CDR3 nucleotides are TGCAGTGCGGAGGACACCTACAATGAGCAGTTCTTC.